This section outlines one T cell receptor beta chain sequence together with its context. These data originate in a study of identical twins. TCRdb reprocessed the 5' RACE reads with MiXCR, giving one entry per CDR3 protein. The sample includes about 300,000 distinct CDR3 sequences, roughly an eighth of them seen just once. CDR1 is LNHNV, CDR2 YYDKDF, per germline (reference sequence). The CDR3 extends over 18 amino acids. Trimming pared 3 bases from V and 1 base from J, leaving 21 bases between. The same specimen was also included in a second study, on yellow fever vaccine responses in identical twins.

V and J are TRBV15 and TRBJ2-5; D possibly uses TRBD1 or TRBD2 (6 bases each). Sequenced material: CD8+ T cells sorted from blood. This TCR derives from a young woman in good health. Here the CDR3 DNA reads TGTGCCACCAGCAGCGGGACTTTCGGACAGCTCCTCCAAGAGACCCAGTACTTC. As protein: CATSSGTFGQLLQETQYF.